This T cell receptor (beta chain) originates from a study of blood T cell repertoires in COVID-19. As for the study in general: Acute and convalescent COVID-19 specimens originated in the United States, Italy and Spain.

The sample holds one count of this clone. Generated by immunoSEQ multiplex PCR, the TCRdb table keeps only in-frame clones and is missing some. The sample consists of 220,000 or so clones, around 91% of them appearing once. V gave up 3 bases and J gave up 5 bases; unmatched junction bases: 7. Germline V gene sequence: CDR1 SGDLS, CDR2 YYNGEE. This CDR3 is 14 amino acids long. Sequenced sample: PBMCs or T cells enriched from blood (not recorded which). The chain links TRBV9 to TRBJ1-1; 7 bases are shared with TRBD1. The clonotype comes from a woman between 18 and 29 years old in a cohort exposed to, infected with or recovered from COVID-19 (not recorded which). CDR3 residues: CASSAPGQRTEAFF. CDR3 nucleotide sequence: TGTGCCAGCAGCGCACCGGGACAGAGGACTGAAGCTTTCTTT.